Listed here is a single TCR beta chain. Which antigen it targets is not known. The record has no base qualities; no much larger clone is one base away. CDR3 length: 16 amino acids, cysteine to phenylalanine. The DNA shown is the 48-base CDR3, in frame from base 1. The germline ends are 11 bases apart after V is trimmed by 2 bases and J by 1 base. In the germline V gene, CDR1 corresponds to SGHAT and CDR2 to FQNNGV. The sample belongs to a study of post-analysis software for immune sequencing data (dated by TCRdb to between 2014 and 2017). For context, the study as a whole: The recorded disease courses included relapsing-remitting, secondary progressive and progressive-relapsing multiple sclerosis, and some patients had no subtype annotation. A subset of samples was prepared in parallel using single-end sample barcoding, then pooled and co-amplified after Illumina adapter ligation. The multiple sclerosis patient repertoires were compared with around ten previously published healthy control repertoires from donors aged about 6 to 26 years. The paper's findings and limits, for the study overall: The multiple sclerosis patient group was slightly younger than the control group. Normalized Chao1 diversity was significantly lower in multiple sclerosis patients than controls, suggesting substantial peripheral T-cell clonal expansion. When samples were clustered directly using the F measure, samples prepared in the same batch co-clustered strongly, which prompted a batch-effect correction. Significantly higher frequencies in patients than in controls were found for roughly 5 TRBV segments, including TRBV5-6, TRBV5-1 and TRBV20-1.

The library was produced with PCR. Data came from an Illumina HiSeq 2500. To reduce PCR and sequencing biases, unique molecular identifiers were incorporated into the TCR beta cDNA libraries. Every 1 to 10 million input T cells yielded approximately 500,000 cDNA molecules, meaning each molecule approximated one T cell. The patient libraries were prepared and sequenced with the same protocol used for the earlier healthy control dataset. Samples belonging to the same batch were prepared together, multiplexed and sequenced on a shared HiSeq lane. Processing in the source paper ran as follows. Raw barcoded reads were processed with MIGEC, discarding single-read molecular identifier groups before consensus assembly and CDR3 extraction. VDJtools was used for post-analysis of the clonotype tables, and diversity was normalized by down-sampling every dataset to the size of the smallest sample. In repertoire overlap clustering, CDR3 amino acid sequences, but not nucleotide sequences, were matched to correct batch-related cross-sample contamination. The public reads were reprocessed in TCRdb via fastp at Q25 and MiXCR, keeping in-frame beta chains. A single entry per CDR3 protein holds the most common genes and DNA from its merged rows. These V and J calls rely on TCRdb rather than the paper's analysis. For this sample the table gives more than 450,000 distinct CDR3 sequences, of which 34% were detected only once. The ten largest make up 5% to 6% of the sample.

To demonstrate the VDJtools post-analysis software, TCR beta repertoires were profiled from the peripheral blood of 13 young patients with multiple sclerosis. Multiple sclerosis patients were children and adolescents aged about 6 to 16 years. The TCR was taken from a girl younger than 18 with multiple sclerosis. The specimen sequenced was blood. The rearrangement joined TRBV11-2 to TRBJ2-2; no D gene call is confident. CDR3 sequence: CASSLSAPRNTGELFF. The nucleotide sequence is given as TGTGCCAGCAGCTTATCGGCTCCACGGAACACCGGGGAGCTGTTTTTT. Here the CDR3 is joined to the reference TRBV11-2 and TRBJ2-2 genes, and the full variable domain is: EAGVAQSPRYKIIEKRQSVAFWCNPISGHATLYWYQQILGQGPKLLIQFQNNGVVDDSQLPKDRFSAERLKGVDSTLKIQPAKLEDSAVYLCASSLSAPRNTGELFFGEGSRLTVL.